This entry concerns a single T cell receptor (beta chain). These data come from a study of blood T cell repertoires in COVID-19. Whole-study context: COVID-19 samples, acute and convalescent, were from the United States, Italy and Spain.

V lost 4 bases, J lost 0 bases, and 13 bases lay in between. The CDR3 length is 16 residues. Germline loops: CDR1 MNHEY, CDR2 SVGAGI. Sequencing was performed with immunoSEQ multiplex PCR; in TCRdb, only in-frame clones are kept and a portion is missing. The data hold about 12,000 clones, with around 70% observed a single time. The sequencing input was peripheral blood. The chain combines TRBV6-5 with TRBJ1-3; possible D gene TRBD1, 6 bases. This receptor was taken from a man in his 60s with COVID-19, enrolled during active disease. The CDR3: CASSSDRFFSGNTIYF. In DNA, the CDR3 is TGTGCCAGCAGTTCGGACAGATTTTTCTCTGGAAACACCATATATTTT.